This TCR beta chain was found in a study of T cells in localized non-small cell lung cancer. General study findings and limits: Heterogeneity is still possible, as just one tumor region was sequenced. Adjacent uninvolved lung tissue had the highest T cell clonality, exceeding tumor. Those with higher blood T cell density had longer overall survival.

Comments on this clone: Its antigen is unknown.

Using immunoSEQ multiplex PCR, the repertoire was profiled, and TCRdb retains in-frame clones only, with some absent. The sample has about 2,200 clones; about 20% are singletons. The ends were cut back, 4 bases at V and 4 bases at J, with 12 bases in the middle. Per the germline V gene, CDR1 is GTSNPN and CDR2 is SVGIG (reference sequence). This CDR3 has 13 residues. The material sequenced was lung tumor tissue, taken before any cancer treatment. This TCR was recovered from a man aged 35 to 69 with stage II lung adenocarcinoma. The genes are TRBV30 and TRBJ2-3; tentative D call: TRBD2 (6 bases). Here the CDR3 reads CAWTRRRADTQYF. CDR3 nucleotide sequence: TGTGCCTGGACGCGGCGGAGGGCAGATACGCAGTATTTT.